The text below deals with one T cell receptor beta chain. Its matching antigen is unknown. Time point defined: pre-treatment sample, taken before nivolumab and TIL therapy. Tumor tissue came from excised metastases, mostly pleural nodules or supraclavicular lymph nodes. Progressing patients received lymphodepletion, expanded TIL infusion and IL-2. Trimming removed 4 bases at V and 3 bases at J, with 15 bases between. Germline V gene sequence: CDR1 MNHEY, CDR2 SVGAGI. The CDR3 contains 15 residues. The immunoSEQ assay was v3. Sequencing depth was approximately 2 million read pairs for survey level, about 5-6 million for deep. Generated by immunoSEQ multiplex PCR, the TCRdb table keeps only in-frame clones and is missing some. Of more than 20,000 clones in the sample, approximately 63% were seen once. The source of the sample is a study of TIL therapy for anti-PD-1-resistant metastatic lung cancer. Findings of the study overall: Many TIL product clones were absent from baseline tumor, suggesting clonal contraction. Compared with baseline intratumoral T cells, expanded TIL cultures were more clonal and less diverse (6% vs 31%).

The receptor was derived from a woman aged 30-85 years with non-small cell lung cancer. The specimen comprised tumor tissue, sampled at baseline. The chain links TRBV6-5 to TRBJ1-1; D is perhaps TRBD1 (5 bases). The CDR3 loop is CASSFLTVGYTEAFF. DNA of the CDR3: TGTGCCAGCAGTTTCCTGACAGTAGGGTACACTGAAGCTTTCTTT.